Each of the 2 T cell receptor beta chains below was sequenced from the same sample in a study of cytomegalovirus exposure and HLA in healthy donors. Data came from immunoSEQ multiplex PCR; TCRdb stores just in-frame clones and leaves some out. The sample includes 250,000 to 400,000 clones, approximately 91% of them seen just once. The sample consisted of PBMCs. The receptors come from a man aged 30 to 45 in good health and CMV-seronegative.

The chain links TRBV27 to TRBJ1-6; TRBD1 aligns across 9 bases. This CDR3 is 15 amino acids long. With 6 bases clipped from V and 6 bases from J, the junction kept 6 bases outside the gene matches. The germline V gene encodes CDR1 MNHEY and CDR2 SMNVEV (reference sequence). The CDR3, as DNA: TGTGCCAGCAGATTTCCGGGACAGGGTAATTCACCCCTCCACTTT. Amino acid sequence: CASRFPGQGNSPLHF.

The rearrangement uses TRBV2 and TRBJ1-1, with D hard to call. V was pared by 6 bases and J by 0 bases, with 17 bases between. This CDR3 is 16 amino acids long. Germline V CDR1 and CDR2: SNHLY, FYNNEI. The CDR3 DNA sequence: TGTGCCAGCAGCGAGGGTGAACGGAGATTGAACACTGAAGCTTTCTTT. Its translation is CASSEGERRLNTEAFF.